The 32 T cell receptor beta chains below come from one sample, sequenced in a study of blood T cell repertoires in COVID-19. Using immunoSEQ multiplex PCR, the repertoire was profiled, and TCRdb retains in-frame clones only, with some absent. Among under 200,000 clones, 80% to 95% were seen once, and the ten largest hold 0.5% to 0.6%. Sequenced: peripheral blood. Receptors were obtained from a man aged 45-65 years with acute or convalescent COVID-19.

V usage is TRBV15 and J usage is TRBJ1-4; tentatively, D is TRBD1 (5 bases). CDR3 size: 15 residues. Trimming removed 0 bases at V and 6 bases at J, with 11 bases between. The germline V gene has CDR1 LNHNV and CDR2 YYDKDF (reference sequence). CDR3: CATSRDPQGYEKLFF. CDR3 nucleotide sequence: TGTGCCACCAGCAGAGATCCCCAGGGCTATGAAAAACTGTTTTTT.

The V and J genes are TRBV9 and TRBJ2-3; a weak D match, TRBD2 (6 bases). The CDR3 is 18 residues long. The germline V and J ends were trimmed by 2 bases and 1 base, with 20 bases remaining between them. Germline CDR1 is SGDLS and CDR2 is YYNGEE. This CDR3 is CASSVSPLSGSRTDTQYF. CDR3 coding DNA: TGTGCCAGCAGCGTCTCTCCCCTCAGCGGGTCTCGCACAGATACGCAGTATTTT. The full variable domain, in which reference TRBV9 and TRBJ2-3 provide the parts outside the CDR3, is DSGVTQTPKHLITATGQRVTLRCSPRSGDLSVYWYQQSLDQGLQFLIQYYNGEERAKGNILERFSAQQFPDLHSELNLSSLELGDSALYFCASSVSPLSGSRTDTQYFGPGTRLTVL.

J is TRBJ2-5 and V is TRBV3-1 (or the pseudogene TRBV3-2); weak D call: TRBD2 (7 bases). In germline, CDR1 is LGHDT, CDR2 YNNKEL (reference sequence). The ends were cut back, 3 bases at V and 5 bases at J, with 25 bases in the middle. The CDR3 loop spans 18 amino acids. The CDR3 nucleotides read TGTGCCAGCAGCCAGGAAACAGGAGGAGGGGGGGTAATGGAGACCCAGTACTTC. The encoded protein is CASSQETGGGGVMETQYF.

The rearrangement links TRBV5-4 to TRBJ1-2; TRBD1 matches at 9 bases. Germline V CDR1 and CDR2: SGHNT, YYREEE (reference sequence). Trimming at V came to 3 bases and at J to 4 bases, leaving 7 bases not matched to a gene. The CDR3 runs 15 residues. The DNA for the CDR3 is TGTGCCAGCAGCTACGGGACAGGGTTGGGCTATGGCTACACCTTC. It translates to CASSYGTGLGYGYTF.

This rearrangement joins TRBV2 to TRBJ1-6; possibly TRBD1 for D (6 bases). CDR1 is SNHLY, CDR2 FYNNEI, per germline. V lost 8 bases to trimming and J lost 10 bases, with 18 bases between them. The CDR3 is 14 amino acids. In DNA form, the CDR3 reads TGTGCCAGCCCCCCGGGGGGGCAGGAGTCACCCCTCCACTTT. Encoded protein: CASPPGGQESPLHF.

The chain combines TRBV5-6 with TRBJ2-3; possible D gene TRBD2, 6 bases. Germline V gene lookup returns CDR1 SGHDT and CDR2 YYEEEE. The V end lost 3 bases, the J end lost 7 bases, and 12 bases lay between the germline ends. This CDR3 comprises 13 residues. The CDR3 here is CASSWGLWNTQYF. CDR3 sequence (DNA): TGTGCCAGCAGCTGGGGACTTTGGAATACGCAGTATTTT.

The V gene is TRBV5-8, the J gene TRBJ1-4; D is unclear. The CDR3 contains 14 residues. CDR1 is SGHTS, CDR2 YDEGEE, per germline. V was shortened by 0 bases and J by 7 bases, with 10 bases between the two germline ends. CDR3 sequence: CASSLAGSGEKLFF. The CDR3 DNA follows: TGTGCCAGCAGCTTGGCCGGATCGGGTGAAAAACTGTTTTTT.

This clone was found once. J is TRBJ2-1 and V is TRBV29-1, with a weak D call TRBD2 (6 bases). V dropped 3 bases and J dropped 1 base, with 10 bases sitting between them. CDR1 and CDR2 from the germline V gene are SQVTM and ANQGSEA. The CDR3 contains 14 residues. DNA for the CDR3: TGCAGCGTTGACGGAGGGCCGTCCTACAATGAGCAGTTCTTC. It is translated as CSVDGGPSYNEQFF.

The V call is TRBV7-9, the J call TRBJ2-7; 8 nucleotides align to TRBD1. Germline V gene sequence: CDR1 SEHNR, CDR2 FQNEAQ (reference sequence). The CDR3 is 15 residues long. The V and J ends lost 6 bases and 4 bases, in that order; junction bases with no gene match: 11. The CDR3 is CASRLGQGLSYEQYF. CDR3 sequence (DNA): TGTGCCAGCAGGCTAGGACAGGGACTGTCATACGAGCAGTACTTC.

This sequence joins TRBV4-2 and TRBJ1-4, with D possibly matching TRBD1 (6 bases). In germline, CDR1 is LGHNA, CDR2 YNFKEQ. The CDR3 spans 15 residues. V dropped 1 base and J dropped 4 bases, with 10 bases sitting between them. The CDR3 DNA follows: TGTGCCAGCAGCCAAGTGGGGACAAGTAATGAAAAACTGTTTTTT. This codes for CASSQVGTSNEKLFF.

The chain joins TRBV19 to TRBJ1-5; 7 nucleotides match TRBD1. From germline, CDR1 is LNHDA and CDR2 SQIVND (reference sequence). The junction had 4 bases not matched to a gene; V was cut back by 2 bases and J by 3 bases. The CDR3 has 15 residues. CDR3 bases: TGTGCCAGTAGTATAACAGGGGTAAACAATCAGCCCCAGCATTTT. Protein: CASSITGVNNQPQHF.

DNA of the CDR3: TGTGCCAGTAGTATAGCCGGGGGTGGCGAGCAGTACGTC. It codes for CASSIAGGGEQYV. The chain carries TRBV19 and TRBJ2-7, with D possibly TRBD2 on 6 matching bases. V was pared by 1 base and J by 6 bases, with 10 bases between. Germline values: CDR1 LNHDA, CDR2 SQIVND (reference sequence). The CDR3 consists of 13 residues.

The chain links TRBV18 to TRBJ2-1; TRBD2 matches 13 bases. CDR1 is KGHSH and CDR2 is LQKENI in the germline V gene. With 2 bases clipped from V and 7 bases from J, the junction kept 8 bases outside the gene matches. The length of the CDR3 is 17 residues. The CDR3 loop reads CASSPRTSGRGGNEQFF. CDR3 sequence (DNA): TGTGCCAGCTCACCAAGGACTAGCGGGAGAGGAGGGAATGAGCAGTTCTTC.

The V gene is TRBV4-3, the J gene TRBJ2-2; D gene unclear. Germline assignment: CDR1 LGHNA and CDR2 YSLEER. The CDR3 extends over 14 amino acids. The ends were cut back, 2 bases at V and 8 bases at J, with 12 bases in the middle. CDR3 coding DNA: TGCGCCAGCAGCCAAACCCCCCCCAGGGGGGAGCTGTTTTTT. Translating gives CASSQTPPRGELFF.

CDR3 nucleotide sequence: TGTGCCAGTAGTATATATCGGGACAGGGGTGGAGCTTTCTTT. Protein sequence: CASSIYRDRGGAFF. The chain has TRBV19 and TRBJ1-1; 10 bases align to TRBD1. V trimming: 2 bases; J trimming: 10 bases; junction bases outside the gene matches: 7. CDR1 is LNHDA and CDR2 is SQIVND in the germline V gene (reference sequence). This CDR3 is built from 14 residues.

The CDR3, as DNA: TGTGCCAGCAGCGTAAGGAGGTCTGGGGCCAACGTCCTGACTTTC. This translates into CASSVRRSGANVLTF. V is TRBV9 and J is TRBJ2-6, with D tentatively TRBD2 (5 bases). The V and J ends lost 1 base and 1 base respectively, with 6 bases between them. The CDR3 is 15 amino acids. The germline CDR1 and CDR2 sequences are SGDLS and YYNGEE.

The chain carries TRBV29-1 and TRBJ1-2; the D is unclear. The CDR3 sequence is 13 residues long. Trimming removed 7 bases at V and 4 bases at J, with 16 bases between. Germline CDR1 is SQVTM and CDR2 is ANQGSEA. CDR3 region: CSALPPTGYGYTF. The CDR3 region has the DNA TGCAGCGCCCTACCCCCGACGGGCTATGGCTACACCTTC.

This chain joins TRBV6-5 and TRBJ2-1, with D hard to call. The V and J ends lost 7 bases and 10 bases respectively, with 11 bases between them. Germline V CDR1 and CDR2: MNHEY, SVGAGI. This CDR3 is built from 11 residues. The CDR3 sequence is CASTRGREQFF. The DNA of the CDR3 is TGTGCCAGCACTCGCGGTAGGGAGCAGTTCTTC.

V and J are TRBV6-6 and TRBJ1-1; D gene ambiguous. Germline V gene data show CDR1 as MNHNY and CDR2 as SVGAGI (reference sequence). The CDR3 covers 16 residues. V lost 2 bases, J lost 3 bases, and 16 bases lay in between. The CDR3 region is CASSYRPQVGYTEAFF. The CDR3 coding sequence is TGTGCCAGCAGTTACCGACCCCAGGTTGGGTACACTGAAGCTTTCTTT.

The chain combines TRBV4-1 with TRBJ2-7; 7 bases align to TRBD1. The V gene's germline CDR1 is MGHRA and CDR2 YSYEKL. This CDR3 has 15 amino acids. V gave up 1 base and J gave up 2 bases; unmatched junction bases: 5. CDR3 amino acids: CASSQGEGAAYEQYF. The CDR3, as DNA: TGCGCCAGCAGCCAAGGAGAGGGGGCAGCCTACGAGCAGTACTTC.

The chain uses TRBV15 and TRBJ2-7; weak D call: TRBD2 (6 bases). CDR1 is LNHNV and CDR2 is YYDKDF in the germline V gene (reference sequence). The CDR3 length is 15 residues. Trimming took 1 base from V and 0 from J, leaving 10 bases between them. CDR3 region: CATSRVAGSSYEQYF. CDR3 bases: TGTGCCACCAGCAGAGTAGCCGGGAGCTCCTACGAGCAGTACTTC.

This sequence joins TRBV5-1 and TRBJ1-6, with 11 bases matching TRBD1. Germline loops: CDR1 SGHRS, CDR2 YFSETQ. The junction had 9 bases not matched to a gene; V was cut back by 3 bases and J by 7 bases. This CDR3 is built from 17 residues. CDR3 region: CASSSRDRGLINSPLHF. The DNA for the CDR3 is TGCGCCAGCAGCTCGCGGGACAGGGGGTTAATCAATTCACCCCTCCACTTT.

To note about this clone: The sample carries other DNA sequences with the same CDR3. This rearrangement joins TRBV3-1 (or the pseudogene TRBV3-2) to TRBJ1-6; 9 bases align to TRBD1. Germline assignment: CDR1 LGHDT and CDR2 YNNKEL (reference sequence). V dropped 3 bases and J dropped 6; count of bases not matched to a gene: 0. CDR3 length: 14 amino acids. The CDR3 reads CASSQGQGNSPLHF. The DNA for the CDR3 is TGTGCCAGCAGCCAGGGACAGGGTAATTCACCCCTCCACTTT.

The chain carries TRBV18 and TRBJ2-2; 11 bases agree with TRBD1. Germline V gives CDR1 KGHSH, CDR2 LQKENI. CDR3 length equals 16 residues. V trimming: 8 bases; J trimming: 5 bases; junction bases outside the gene matches: 10. As DNA, the CDR3 is TGTGCCAGCCATCCCTCGGACAGGGGGCCGACCGGGGAGCTGTTTTTT. Residues: CASHPSDRGPTGELFF. Using reference TRBV18 and TRBJ2-2 for the parts outside the CDR3, the full variable domain is NAGVMQNPRHLVRRRGQEARLRCSPMKGHSHVYWYRQLPEEGLKFMVYLQKENIIDESGMPKERFSAEFPKEGPSILRIQQVVRGDSAAYFCASHPSDRGPTGELFFGEGSRLTVL.

V gene TRBV7-8 combines with J gene TRBJ1-6; 7 nucleotides match TRBD1. The CDR3 is 15 residues long. V lost 7 bases and J lost 5; bases outside the gene matches: 8. The germline gives CDR1 SGHVS, CDR2 FQNEAQ. CDR3 nucleotides: TGTGCCAGCACGAGGGGGCAGGTCCATAATTCACCCCTCCACTTT. As protein: CASTRGQVHNSPLHF.

The chain links TRBV4-2 to TRBJ1-1, with 9 positions matching TRBD1. Germline CDR1 is LGHNA and CDR2 is YNFKEQ. The V segment lost 0 bases and the J segment 5 bases; nucleotides outside the gene matches: 4. The CDR3 has 15 residues. The CDR3 reads CASSQDRQGGTEAFF. In nucleotides, the CDR3 is TGTGCCAGCAGCCAAGATCGACAGGGGGGAACTGAAGCTTTCTTT.

The chain employs TRBV2 and TRBJ2-2; the match to TRBD1 covers 10 bases. J gave up 5 bases and V 8 bases, and 5 bases lay outside the gene matches. Looked up from germline, CDR1 is SNHLY and CDR2 is FYNNEI. CDR3 length: 14 residues. The CDR3 DNA sequence: TGTGCCAGCGGGCCGGGACAGGGGACCGGGGAGCTGTTTTTT. It is translated as CASGPGQGTGELFF.

Points on this clone: Sequence at one end of the junction differs from germline and may be a read error. V usage is TRBV7-7 and J usage is TRBJ2-5; 14 nucleotides match TRBD2. Germline V CDR1 and CDR2: SSHAT, FNYEAQ (reference sequence). The CDR3 length is 16 residues. The CDR3 nucleotides are TGTGCTAGCAGCTTCGGACTAGCGGGGGGACAAGAGACCCAGTACTTC. Translation gives CASSFGLAGGQETQYF.

The rearrangement uses TRBV27 and TRBJ1-6; TRBD1 aligns across 8 bases. Unmatched junction bases numbered 4, after V lost 6 bases and J lost 0 bases. Germline CDR1 reads MNHEY; CDR2 reads SMNVEV (reference sequence). The CDR3 consists of 16 residues. CDR3 loop: CASRMGQASYNSPLHF. The CDR3 coding sequence is TGTGCCAGCAGAATGGGACAGGCCTCCTATAATTCACCCCTCCACTTT.

This chain uses TRBV18 with TRBJ2-4; D may be TRBD1 (6 bases). V lost 4 bases and J 0 bases, leaving 13 bases between the germline ends. The CDR3 is 16 amino acids. Germline CDR1 KGHSH, CDR2 LQKENI. CDR3 DNA sequence: TGTGCCAGCTCACTGCGGACAGTAATAGCCAAAAACATTCAGTACTTC. Its protein product is CASSLRTVIAKNIQYF.

The chain couples TRBV18 to TRBJ1-2; D possibly corresponds to TRBD1 (6 bases). Germline V gives CDR1 KGHSH, CDR2 LQKENI. Trimming pared 2 bases from V and 0 bases from J, leaving 10 bases between. The CDR3 sequence is 15 residues long. CDR3 DNA sequence: TGTGCCAGCTCACCATCGGGGGGCACTAACTATGGCTACACCTTC. Amino acids: CASSPSGGTNYGYTF. The entire variable domain, with the rest obtained from reference TRBV18 and TRBJ1-2, is as follows: NAGVMQNPRHLVRRRGQEARLRCSPMKGHSHVYWYRQLPEEGLKFMVYLQKENIIDESGMPKERFSAEFPKEGPSILRIQQVVRGDSAAYFCASSPSGGTNYGYTFGSGTRLTVV.

This sequence joins TRBV7-6 and TRBJ2-3, with 8 bases that match TRBD2. CDR1 SGHVS and CDR2 FNYEAQ come from the germline V gene. This CDR3 is 17 amino acids long. V was clipped by 1 base and J by 5 bases; unmatched bases: 11. The CDR3 region is CASSLGGASGRRDTQYF. The DNA for the CDR3 is TGTGCCAGCAGCTTAGGGGGAGCGAGCGGGAGAAGAGATACGCAGTATTTT.